This T cell receptor (beta chain) was identified during a study of identical twins. General study results and limits: Zero-insertion findings could be partly confounded by invariant cells (MAIT and iNKT cells).

Germline CDR1 DFQATT, CDR2 SNEGSKA (reference sequence). Germline trimming cut 6 bases from V and 6 bases from J; bases unmatched to any gene: 6. This CDR3 comprises 13 residues. This clonotype turned up a few times. What it binds is unknown. Each CDR3 protein is one row after TCRdb ran MiXCR on the 5' RACE reads. The repertoire includes some 760,000 distinct CDR3 sequences, roughly 18% of them detected once, and around 14% sits in the top ten. A further study also used this sample, focusing on T cells expressing NK-cell markers. That study reports: There were a handful of donors in whom these clonotypes also led the CD3+CD56-NKG2C+ fraction.

This clonotype was obtained from a woman in her late teens or twenties in good health. The chain carries TRBV20-1 and TRBJ2-1, with 9 bases fitting TRBD2. Sequencing was performed on PBMCs. CDR3 amino acids: CSASGTSSNEQFF. The CDR3 coding sequence is TGCAGTGCGTCAGGGACTAGCTCCAATGAGCAGTTCTTC.